This T cell receptor (beta chain) derives from a study of regulatory T cells in long-lasting Graves disease. Study results and limitations: Persistent patients shared more public clonotypes (roughly 2,500) than new patients (nearly 1,000).

Germline V CDR1 and CDR2: GTSNPN, SVGIG (reference sequence). This CDR3 spans 16 amino acids. Trimming removed 2 bases at V and 4 bases at J, with 18 bases between. Ten or more counts support this clonotype. Antigen: not known. Time point noted: persistent/refractory GD, antithyroid drugs over 5 years with positive TRAb. The TCR library was made from RNA that had been extracted from PBMCs in TRIzol. iRepertoire HTBI primers and Arm-PCR of CDR3 regions built TCR beta libraries. TCRdb reanalysed the multiplex PCR reads using MiXCR and keeps one entry per CDR3 protein. The sample consists of approximately 470,000 distinct CDR3 sequences, around 20% of them appearing once.

This sequence joins TRBV30 and TRBJ1-5; tentatively, D is TRBD1 (5 bases). This clonotype originated in a female donor with Graves disease. The source was peripheral blood mononuclear cells (PBMCs), collected when the disease was refractory, from a patient treated with antithyroid drugs. Here the CDR3 reads CAWSFRGGLANQPQHF. In DNA, the CDR3 is TGTGCCTGGAGTTTTAGGGGCGGCCTAGCAAATCAGCCCCAGCATTTT.